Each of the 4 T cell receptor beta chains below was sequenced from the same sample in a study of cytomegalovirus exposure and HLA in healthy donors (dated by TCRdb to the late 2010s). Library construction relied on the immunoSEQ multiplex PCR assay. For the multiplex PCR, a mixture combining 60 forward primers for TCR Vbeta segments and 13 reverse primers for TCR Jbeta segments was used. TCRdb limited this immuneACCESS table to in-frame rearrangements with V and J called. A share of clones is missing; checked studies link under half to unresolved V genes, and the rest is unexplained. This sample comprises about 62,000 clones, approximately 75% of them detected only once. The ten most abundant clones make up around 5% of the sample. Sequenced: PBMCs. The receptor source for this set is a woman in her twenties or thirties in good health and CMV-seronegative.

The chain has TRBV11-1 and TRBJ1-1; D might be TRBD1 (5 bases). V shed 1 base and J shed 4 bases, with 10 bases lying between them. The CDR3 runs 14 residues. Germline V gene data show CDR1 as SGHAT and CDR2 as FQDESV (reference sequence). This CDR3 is CASSLERQSTEAFF. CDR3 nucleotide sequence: TGTGCCAGCAGCTTAGAACGACAGAGCACTGAAGCTTTCTTT.

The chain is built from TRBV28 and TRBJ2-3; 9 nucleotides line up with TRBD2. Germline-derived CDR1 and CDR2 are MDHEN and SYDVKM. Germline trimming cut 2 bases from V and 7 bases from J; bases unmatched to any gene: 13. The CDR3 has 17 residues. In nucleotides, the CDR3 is TGTGCCAGCAGTTTAGGTGCGGGAGGGCCAAAACGATATACGCAGTATTTT. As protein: CASSLGAGGPKRYTQYF.

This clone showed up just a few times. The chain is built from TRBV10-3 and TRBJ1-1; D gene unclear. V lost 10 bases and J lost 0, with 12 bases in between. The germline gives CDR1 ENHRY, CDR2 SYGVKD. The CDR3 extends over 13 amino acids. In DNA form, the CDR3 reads TGTGCCACGTCCGGGGATTTGAACACTGAAGCTTTCTTT. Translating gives CATSGDLNTEAFF.

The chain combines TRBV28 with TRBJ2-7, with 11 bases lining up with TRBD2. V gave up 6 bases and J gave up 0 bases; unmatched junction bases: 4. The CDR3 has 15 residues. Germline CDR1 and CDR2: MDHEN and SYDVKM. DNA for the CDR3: TGTGCCAGCAGCGCGGGGACTAGCGGCTCCTACGAGCAGTACTTC. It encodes CASSAGTSGSYEQYF.